This section outlines one TCR beta chain sequence together with its context. What it binds is unknown. This sample was included in a study of neoadjuvant nivolumab and ipilimumab in lung cancer. Overall study: Patients got nivolumab 3 mg/kg on days 1, 15 and 29; combination added ipilimumab 1 mg/kg day 1.

This CDR3 contains 14 residues. CDR1 is ENHRY, CDR2 SYGVKD, per germline. The V segment lost 8 bases and the J segment 3 bases; nucleotides outside the gene matches: 6. TCRdb's copy holds only in-frame clones and misses some; the assay was immunoSEQ multiplex PCR. The data hold about 30,000 clones, with approximately 83% observed a single time. General study results and limits: Pretherapy blood TCR richness correlated positively with resected tumor richness. Pathologic regression was not significantly tied to TCR clonality. Compared with tumor-adjacent uninvolved lung, resected tumors showed greater richness and clonality.

Sequences were derived from tumor tissue, sampled after neoadjuvant nivolumab, alone or with ipilimumab, at or shortly before surgery. The clonotype was recovered from an adult with non-small cell lung cancer. The chain combines TRBV10-3 with TRBJ2-7; TRBD2 agrees at 11 bases. CDR3 loop: CAIGGSGGDYEQYF. In nucleotides, the CDR3 is TGTGCCATCGGGGGTAGCGGGGGGGACTACGAGCAGTACTTC.